One sample yielded the 26 T cell receptor beta chains listed below, sequenced in a study of cytotoxic CD8 clonotypes in ibrutinib-treated CLL. Method: immunoSEQ multiplex PCR; TCRdb's copy keeps in-frame clones and lacks some. The sample has 250,000 to 350,000 clones; 60% to 80% are singletons. This specimen was PBMCs, taken at disease progression, from a patient treated with ibrutinib. These receptors were obtained from a human donor with chronic lymphocytic leukemia.

This chain uses TRBV4-2 with TRBJ2-7; TRBD1 matches 9 bases. The CDR3 runs 15 residues. CDR1 and CDR2 (germline): LGHNA, YNFKEQ. Losses at the gene ends were 5 bases for V and 7 bases for J; bases not matched to a gene: 12. Here the CDR3 reads CASSDPGQGVREQYF. In DNA, the CDR3 is TGTGCCAGCAGCGACCCGGGACAGGGTGTACGGGAGCAGTACTTC.

This clone was counted a single time. Here the CDR3 reads CASMGTGNTGELFF. The DNA of the CDR3 is TGTGCCAGTATGGGGACAGGGAACACCGGGGAGCTGTTTTTT. The chain combines TRBV19 with TRBJ2-2, with 8 bases aligning to TRBD1. This CDR3 comprises 14 residues. V was pared by 7 bases and J by 1 base, with 2 bases of the junction left unmatched. The germline V gene encodes CDR1 LNHDA and CDR2 SQIVND (reference sequence). Based on the CDR3 plus reference TRBV19 and TRBJ2-2, the full variable domain is DGGITQSPKYLFRKEGQNVTLSCEQNLNHDAMYWYRQDPGQGLRLIYYSQIVNDFQKGDIAEGYSVSREKKESFPLTVTSAQKNPTAFYLCASMGTGNTGELFFGEGSRLTVL.

The chain recombines TRBV7-8 with TRBJ2-5; the D is unclear. CDR1 SGHVS and CDR2 FQNEAQ come from the germline V gene. This CDR3 region has 14 residues. Trimming removed 5 bases from V and 5 bases from J, with 15 bases in between. The CDR3 protein is CASSLRRPEETQYF. In DNA, the CDR3 is TGTGCCAGCAGCCTCCGGCGTCCGGAGGAGACCCAGTACTTC.

This rearrangement joins TRBV6-5 to TRBJ2-3; D is undetermined. In germline, CDR1 is MNHEY, CDR2 SVGAGI. Trimming removed 0 bases at V and 6 bases at J, with 16 bases between. The CDR3 length is 16 residues. CDR3 amino acids: CASSYSGNPGPDTQYF. In DNA, the CDR3 is TGTGCCAGCAGTTACTCGGGTAATCCTGGGCCGGATACGCAGTATTTT.

V is TRBV19 and J is TRBJ2-1; weak D call: TRBD1 (5 bases). Germline CDR1 reads LNHDA; CDR2 reads SQIVND (reference sequence). With 0 bases removed from V and 2 bases from J, the gap between germline ends came to 11 bases. This CDR3 has 16 amino acids. CDR3 nucleotides: TGTGCCAGTAGTATAGAACAGGCGGTTACCTACAATGAGCAGTTCTTC. This encodes CASSIEQAVTYNEQFF.

The chain links TRBV5-4 to TRBJ2-1; D is uncertain. From germline, CDR1 is SGHNT and CDR2 YYREEE (reference sequence). Trimming took 4 bases from V and 4 from J, leaving 15 bases between them. The CDR3 has 15 amino acids. The CDR3 sequence is CASSQTIGNYNEQFF. Here the CDR3 DNA reads TGTGCCAGCAGCCAAACGATAGGGAATTACAATGAGCAGTTCTTC.

This rearrangement joins TRBV7-9 to TRBJ1-4; maybe TRBD1 (6 bases). The CDR3 consists of 16 residues. V was clipped by 5 bases and J by 4 bases, with 17 bases between them. CDR1 and CDR2 (germline): SEHNR, FQNEAQ (reference sequence). CDR3 sequence (DNA): TGTGCCAGCAGCCCCCGGAACAGGGCGGGTAATGAAAAACTGTTTTTT. This codes for CASSPRNRAGNEKLFF.

The chain is built from TRBV7-2 and TRBJ2-3; no clear D. There are 13 residues in the CDR3. Trimming took off 5 bases at V and 10 bases at J, with 16 bases between the two ends. In germline, CDR1 is SGHTA, CDR2 FQGNSA. CDR3 in DNA: TGTGCCAGCAGCCTCCCTGGATCTACTTCGCAGTATTTT. Amino acids: CASSLPGSTSQYF. Looking up the rest from reference TRBV7-2 and TRBJ2-3 gives the full variable domain: GAGVSQSPSNKVTEKGKDVELRCDPISGHTALYWYRQSLGQGLEFLIYFQGNSAPDKSGLPSDRFSAERTGGSVSTLTIQRTQQEDSAVYLCASSLPGSTSQYFGPGTRLTVL.

The V gene is TRBV14, the J gene TRBJ2-5; D possibly uses TRBD1 or TRBD2 (5 bases each). This CDR3 comprises 14 residues. CDR1 is SGHDN and CDR2 is FVKESK in the germline V gene. Trimming shortened V by 0 bases and J by 3 bases, and 8 bases separated the two germline ends. DNA of the CDR3: TGTGCCAGCAGCCAAGATGGGACGAAAGAGACCCAGTACTTC. It codes for CASSQDGTKETQYF.

This chain links TRBV11-1 with TRBJ2-5, with D possibly matching TRBD2 (5 bases). CDR1 is SGHAT, CDR2 FQDESV, per germline (reference sequence). This CDR3 has 13 residues. With 3 bases removed from V and 10 bases from J, the gap between germline ends came to 15 bases. The CDR3 loop reads CASSFLRTGDQYF. The CDR3 DNA sequence: TGTGCCAGCAGCTTTTTACGGACCGGGGACCAGTACTTC.

The chain uses TRBV5-1 and TRBJ2-1, with unresolved D. CDR3 size: 13 residues. V lost 0 bases to trimming and J lost 12 bases, with 13 bases between them. Germline lookup yields CDR1 SGHRS and CDR2 YFSETQ. CDR3 bases: TGCGCCAGCAGCTTGGATGTAGGTACGATGCAGTTCTTC. Residues: CASSLDVGTMQFF.

The V gene is TRBV28, the J gene TRBJ2-7, with D unresolved. This CDR3 comprises 11 residues. The V end was cut by 5 bases, the J end by 7 bases, with 9 bases between. Per germline, CDR1 MDHEN and CDR2 SYDVKM. The CDR3 here is CASSPHTEQYF. The CDR3 DNA reads as TGTGCCAGCAGTCCCCACACGGAGCAGTACTTC.

The rearrangement uses TRBV10-1 and TRBJ2-3; TRBD2 aligns across 9 bases. The J segment lost 5 bases and the V segment lost 6 bases, leaving 3 bases of the junction unmatched. The CDR3 is 13 residues long. Germline loops: CDR1 WNHNN, CDR2 SYGVQD (reference sequence). CDR3 sequence: CASSLSGRDTQYF. Here the CDR3 DNA reads TGCGCCAGCAGCCTTAGCGGGAGAGATACGCAGTATTTT.

This chain connects TRBV5-1 to TRBJ2-7; the match to TRBD1 covers 9 bases. The junction had 18 bases not matched to a gene; V was cut back by 6 bases and J by 5 bases. The CDR3 is made up of 17 amino acids. CDR1 and CDR2 (germline): SGHRS, YFSETQ. The CDR3 reads CASTHKFTGGRSHEQYF. The CDR3 DNA follows: TGCGCCAGCACCCACAAGTTTACAGGGGGCCGGTCCCACGAGCAGTACTTC.

The gene calls are TRBV10-3 and TRBJ2-6, with TRBD1 matching 9 bases. Germline CDR1 and CDR2: ENHRY and SYGVKD. V gave up 3 bases and J gave up 2 bases; unmatched junction bases: 5. This CDR3 is built from 17 residues. The chain's CDR3 is CAISEGQGRTGANVLTF. The CDR3 nucleotides read TGTGCCATCAGTGAAGGACAGGGGAGGACTGGGGCCAACGTCCTGACTTTC.

The CDR3 is CSVKNRGSTYEQYF. The CDR3 coding sequence is TGCAGCGTGAAAAACAGGGGTTCGACTTACGAGCAGTACTTC. This chain connects TRBV29-1 to TRBJ2-7; 7 bases agree with TRBD1. The CDR3 has 14 amino acids. J lost 4 bases, V lost 6 bases, and 12 bases had no gene match. Germline V gene lookup returns CDR1 SQVTM and CDR2 ANQGSEA.

The chain links TRBV11-3 to TRBJ2-1; the D is unclear. CDR1 is SGHNT and CDR2 is YENEEA in the germline V gene. V gave up 1 base and J gave up 7 bases, with 11 bases separating them. The CDR3 is made up of 14 amino acids. Here the CDR3 reads CASSLGRGPNEQFF. CDR3 bases: TGTGCCAGCAGCTTAGGACGAGGCCCGAATGAGCAGTTCTTC.

The CDR3 DNA reads TGTGCCAGCAGTTTAAGAAACAGCCCCTACAATGAGCAGTTCTTC. It yields the protein CASSLRNSPYNEQFF. The chain uses TRBV27 and TRBJ2-1; no clear D. The CDR3 spans 15 residues. Germline V lookup: CDR1 MNHEY, CDR2 SMNVEV (reference sequence). Trimming removed 2 bases at V and 2 bases at J, with 10 bases between.

V usage is TRBV9 and J usage is TRBJ1-1; 8 nucleotides align to TRBD1. Germline V gene data show CDR1 as SGDLS and CDR2 as YYNGEE. With V trimmed by 5 bases and J by 9 bases, 3 bases remained unmatched. The CDR3 length is 11 residues. The CDR3 DNA sequence: TGTGCCAGCAGAGGACAGGGAAAAGCTTTCTTT. It is translated as CASRGQGKAFF.

A few counts support this clone. V and J are TRBV2 and TRBJ2-5; 12 nucleotides agree with TRBD2. CDR1 is SNHLY, CDR2 FYNNEI, per germline. J lost 5 bases, V lost 4 bases, and 5 bases had no gene match. This CDR3 has 15 amino acids. The chain's CDR3 is CASSGLAGGLETQYF. The CDR3 nucleotides read TGTGCCAGCAGTGGCCTAGCGGGGGGGCTGGAGACCCAGTACTTC.

The chain combines TRBV4-1 with TRBJ1-2; the match to TRBD1 covers 7 bases. The CDR3 extends over 15 amino acids. Germline V gives CDR1 MGHRA, CDR2 YSYEKL. Losses at the gene ends were 2 bases for V and 4 bases for J; bases not matched to a gene: 7. The CDR3 nucleotides are TGCGCCAGCAGCCAACCTTTACAGGGGACCTATGGCTACACCTTC. Translating gives CASSQPLQGTYGYTF.

The chain joins TRBV6-5 to TRBJ1-2; tentatively, D is TRBD1 (5 bases). Germline-derived CDR1 and CDR2 are MNHEY and SVGAGI. Trimming left V 5 bases short and J 8 bases short, with 21 bases between. This CDR3 contains 15 residues. The CDR3 sequence: CASSTWERGFKGYTF. DNA for the CDR3: TGTGCCAGCAGTACCTGGGAGAGGGGTTTTAAAGGCTACACCTTC.

The J gene is TRBJ2-2, the V gene TRBV28, with 8 bases that match TRBD1. The CDR3 has 16 residues. Germline V gene sequence: CDR1 MDHEN, CDR2 SYDVKM. The ends lost 5 bases at V and 6 bases at J; junction bases unmatched: 11. Written as DNA, the CDR3 is TGTGCCAGCAGTAAAGACAGGGGAGAGGGATCCGGGGAGCTGTTTTTT. Translated: CASSKDRGEGSGELFF.

As concerns this clone: The same CDR3 also results from other DNA sequences found in this sample. CDR3 sequence: CASSLVGGPSYEQYF. CDR3 bases: TGCGCCAGCAGCTTGGTGGGGGGCCCCTCTTACGAGCAGTACTTC. The J gene is TRBJ2-7, the V gene TRBV5-1, with D perhaps being TRBD1 or TRBD2 (6 bases each). The CDR3 has 15 amino acids. The V and J ends lost 0 bases and 4 bases respectively, with 14 bases between them. Germline CDR1 reads SGHRS; CDR2 reads YFSETQ.

The chain has TRBV10-3 and TRBJ2-7, with a weak D call TRBD1 (6 bases). The germline V gene has CDR1 ENHRY and CDR2 SYGVKD. Between the trimmed V and J ends, which lost 8 bases and 2 bases, there was a span of 10 bases. The CDR3 is made up of 12 amino acids. CDR3 loop: CAIRDKAYEQYF. The CDR3 region has the DNA TGTGCCATCCGGGACAAAGCCTACGAGCAGTACTTC.

CDR3 bases: TGTGCCAGCAGCGGTGGGACAGACAACACCGGGGAGCTGTTTTTT. Its translation: CASSGGTDNTGELFF. This rearrangement joins TRBV6-4 to TRBJ2-2; 7 positions match TRBD1. Trimming at V came to 6 bases and at J to 2 bases, leaving 6 bases not matched to a gene. The CDR3 is 15 amino acids. Germline CDR1 is MRHNA and CDR2 is SNTAGT.